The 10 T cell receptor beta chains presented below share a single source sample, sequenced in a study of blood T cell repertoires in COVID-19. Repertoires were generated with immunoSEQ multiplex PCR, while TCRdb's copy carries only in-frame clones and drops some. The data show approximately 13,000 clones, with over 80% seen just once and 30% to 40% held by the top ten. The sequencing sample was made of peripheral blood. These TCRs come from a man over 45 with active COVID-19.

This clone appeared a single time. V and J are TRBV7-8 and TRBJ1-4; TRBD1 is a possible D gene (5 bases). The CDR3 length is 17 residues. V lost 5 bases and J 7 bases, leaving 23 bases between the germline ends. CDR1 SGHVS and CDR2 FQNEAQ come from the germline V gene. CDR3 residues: CASSTGGVAGGPEKLFF. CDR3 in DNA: TGTGCCAGCAGCACCGGGGGGGTAGCAGGTGGACCTGAAAAACTGTTTTTT.

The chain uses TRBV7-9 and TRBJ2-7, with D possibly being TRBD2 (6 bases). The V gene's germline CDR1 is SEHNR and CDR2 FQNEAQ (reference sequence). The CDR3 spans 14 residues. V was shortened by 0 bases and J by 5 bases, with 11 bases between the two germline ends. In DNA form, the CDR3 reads TGTGCCAGCAGCTTAGCTGGGGGGAAGGACGAGCAGTACTTC. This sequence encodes CASSLAGGKDEQYF.

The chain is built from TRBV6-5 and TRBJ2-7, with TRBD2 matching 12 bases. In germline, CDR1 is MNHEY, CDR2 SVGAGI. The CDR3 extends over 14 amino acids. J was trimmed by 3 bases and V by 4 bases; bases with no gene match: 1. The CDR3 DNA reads TGTGCCAGCAGTTCGACTAGCGGGGGCTACGAGCAGTACTTC. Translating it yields CASSSTSGGYEQYF.

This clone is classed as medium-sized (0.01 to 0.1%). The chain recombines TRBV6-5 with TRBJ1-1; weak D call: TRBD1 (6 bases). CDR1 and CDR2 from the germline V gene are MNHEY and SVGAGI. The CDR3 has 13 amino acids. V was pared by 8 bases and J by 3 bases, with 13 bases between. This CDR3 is CASSPGTYTEAFF. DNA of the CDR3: TGTGCCAGCTCACCAGGGACATACACTGAAGCTTTCTTT.

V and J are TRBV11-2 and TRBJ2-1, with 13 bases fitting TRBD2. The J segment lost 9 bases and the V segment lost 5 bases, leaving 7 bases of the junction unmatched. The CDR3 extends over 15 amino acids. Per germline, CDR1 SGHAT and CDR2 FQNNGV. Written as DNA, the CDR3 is TGTGCCAGCAGCCCGGGGACTAGCGGGAAATTTGAGCAGTTCTTC. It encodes CASSPGTSGKFEQFF.

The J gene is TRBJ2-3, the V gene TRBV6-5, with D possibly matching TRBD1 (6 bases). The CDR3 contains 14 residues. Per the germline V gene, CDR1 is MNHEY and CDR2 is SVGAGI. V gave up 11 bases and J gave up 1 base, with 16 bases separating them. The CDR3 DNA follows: TGTGCCTCTGCCCCAGGGGATCGCACAGATACGCAGTATTTT. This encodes CASAPGDRTDTQYF.

The CDR3 nucleotides are TGTGCCAGCAGCCAAGGGTTGGGCTTCGGGGGAGATGAAGCTTTCTTT. Amino acids: CASSQGLGFGGDEAFF. The chain joins TRBV3-1 (or the pseudogene TRBV3-2) to TRBJ1-1; D is perhaps TRBD1 (5 bases). Trimming left V 1 base short and J 7 bases short, with 19 bases between. The CDR3 sequence is 16 residues long. Germline-derived CDR1 and CDR2 are LGHDT and YNNKEL (reference sequence).

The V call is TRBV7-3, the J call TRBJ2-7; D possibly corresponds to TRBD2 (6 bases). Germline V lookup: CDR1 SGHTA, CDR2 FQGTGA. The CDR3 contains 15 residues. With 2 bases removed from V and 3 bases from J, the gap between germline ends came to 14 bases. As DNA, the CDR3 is TGTGCCAGCAGCTTATGGGTTGGAGGGAACTACGAGCAGTACTTC. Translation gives CASSLWVGGNYEQYF.

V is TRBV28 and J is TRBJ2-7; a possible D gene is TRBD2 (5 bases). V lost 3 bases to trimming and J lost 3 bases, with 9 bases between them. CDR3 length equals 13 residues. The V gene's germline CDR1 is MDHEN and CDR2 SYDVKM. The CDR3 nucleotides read TGTGCCAGCAGTTTTTTCCGGGGCTACGAGCAGTACTTC. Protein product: CASSFFRGYEQYF.

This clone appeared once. DNA of the CDR3: TGTGCCAGCAGCTTAGACCCTATCGAGCAGTACTTC. Protein sequence: CASSLDPIEQYF. The rearrangement joins TRBV7-9 to TRBJ2-7; D uncertain. The CDR3 runs 12 residues. Germline CDR1 reads SEHNR; CDR2 reads FQNEAQ (reference sequence). The V end was cut by 1 base, the J end by 6 bases, with 7 bases between.